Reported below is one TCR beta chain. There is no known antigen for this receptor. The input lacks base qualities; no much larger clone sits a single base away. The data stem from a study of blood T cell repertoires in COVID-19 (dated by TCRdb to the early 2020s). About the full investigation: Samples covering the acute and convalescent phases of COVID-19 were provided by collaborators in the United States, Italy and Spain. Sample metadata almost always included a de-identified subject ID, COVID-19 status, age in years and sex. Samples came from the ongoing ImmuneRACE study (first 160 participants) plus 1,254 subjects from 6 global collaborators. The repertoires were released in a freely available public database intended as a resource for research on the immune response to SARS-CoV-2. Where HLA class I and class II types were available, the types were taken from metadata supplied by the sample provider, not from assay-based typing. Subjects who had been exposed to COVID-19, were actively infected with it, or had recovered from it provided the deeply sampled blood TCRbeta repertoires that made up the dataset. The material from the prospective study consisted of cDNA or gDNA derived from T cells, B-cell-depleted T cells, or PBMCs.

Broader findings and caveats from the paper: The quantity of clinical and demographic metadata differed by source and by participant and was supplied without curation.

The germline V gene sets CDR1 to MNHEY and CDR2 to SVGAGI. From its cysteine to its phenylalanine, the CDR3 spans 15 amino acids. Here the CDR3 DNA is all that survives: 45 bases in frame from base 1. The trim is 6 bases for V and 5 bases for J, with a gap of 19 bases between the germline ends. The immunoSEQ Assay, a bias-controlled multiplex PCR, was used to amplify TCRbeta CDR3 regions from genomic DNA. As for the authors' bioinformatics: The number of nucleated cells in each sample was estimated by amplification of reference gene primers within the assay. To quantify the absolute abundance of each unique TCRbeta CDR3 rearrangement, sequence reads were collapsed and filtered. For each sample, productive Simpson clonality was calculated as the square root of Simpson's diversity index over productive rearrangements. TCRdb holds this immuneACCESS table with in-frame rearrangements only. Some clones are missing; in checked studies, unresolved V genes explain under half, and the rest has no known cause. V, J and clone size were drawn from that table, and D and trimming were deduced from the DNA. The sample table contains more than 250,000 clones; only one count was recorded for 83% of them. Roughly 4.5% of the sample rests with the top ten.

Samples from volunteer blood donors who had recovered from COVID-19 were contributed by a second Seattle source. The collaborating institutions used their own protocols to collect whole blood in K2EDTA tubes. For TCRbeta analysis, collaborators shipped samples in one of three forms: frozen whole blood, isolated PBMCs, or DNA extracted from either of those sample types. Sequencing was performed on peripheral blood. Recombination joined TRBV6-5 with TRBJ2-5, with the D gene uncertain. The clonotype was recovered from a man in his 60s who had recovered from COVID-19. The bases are TGTGCCAGCAGCCCCACAGCAGCCCCTGGGGAGACCCAGTACTTC. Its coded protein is CASSPTAAPGETQYF.